The sequence of this T cell receptor beta chain was determined in a study of control samples from healthy donors and cancer patients. Sequencing used immunoSEQ multiplex PCR; TCRdb keeps in-frame clones, though not all of them. The profile shows about 140,000 clones, about 90% of them singletons. The length of the CDR3 is 14 residues. CDR1 is SGHRS and CDR2 is YFSETQ in the germline V gene. Trimming removed 5 bases from V and 1 base from J, with 12 bases in between. What was sequenced was blood. This receptor was taken from a man younger than 35 in good health. V and J are TRBV5-1 and TRBJ1-1; D gene uncertain. CDR3 coding DNA: TGCGCCAGCAGTCTGCTGGCCGAGAACACTGAAGCTTTCTTT. Translated, it gives CASSLLAENTEAFF.